This T cell receptor (beta chain) was retrieved from a study of prognosis after radiotherapy for stage I lung cancer. Whole-study results and caveats: A drop in unique TCR clone counts was seen after stereotactic body radiation therapy, median around 10,000 versus 6,500.

Sample collection consisted of six milliliters of peripheral blood drawn at each of two time points. Genomic DNA was the source, and TCR beta CDR3 was amplified from it by two-round multiplex PCR. For every TRBV and TRBJ gene, a specific primer was used in first-round PCR. TCRdb ran MiXCR on the multiplex PCR reads and lists one entry per CDR3 protein. The sample shows 8,500 or so distinct CDR3 sequences, less than 70% of them seen only once. About this clonotype itself: Its specificity is unknown.

This specimen was PBMCs, taken before or after stereotactic body radiation therapy (not recorded which). This sequence originates from a donor over 45 with non-small cell lung cancer.

As DNA, the CDR3 is TGTGCCAGCAGCTTAGCTTTCAACGAGCAGTACTTC. Its protein is CASSLAFNEQYF. The chain combines TRBV7-2 with TRBJ2-7; no clear D. The CDR3 has 12 amino acids. The V end was cut by 0 bases, the J end by 5 bases, with 5 bases between. The germline CDR1 and CDR2 sequences are SGHTA and FQGNSA.